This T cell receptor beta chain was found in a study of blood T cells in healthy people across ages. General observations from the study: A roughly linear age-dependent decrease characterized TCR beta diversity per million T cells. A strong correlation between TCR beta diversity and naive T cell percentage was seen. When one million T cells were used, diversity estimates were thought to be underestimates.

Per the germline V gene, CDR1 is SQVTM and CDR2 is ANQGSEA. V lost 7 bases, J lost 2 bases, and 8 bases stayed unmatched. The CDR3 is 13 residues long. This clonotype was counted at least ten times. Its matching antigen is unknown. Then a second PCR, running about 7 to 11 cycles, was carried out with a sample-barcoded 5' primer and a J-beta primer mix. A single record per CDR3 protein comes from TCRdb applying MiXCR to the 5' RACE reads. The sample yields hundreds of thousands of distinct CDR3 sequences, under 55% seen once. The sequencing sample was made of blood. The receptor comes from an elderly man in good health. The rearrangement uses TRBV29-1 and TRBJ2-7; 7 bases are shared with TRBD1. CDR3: CSAAGTATYEQYF. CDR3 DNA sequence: TGCAGCGCCGCCGGGACAGCTACCTACGAGCAGTACTTC.